A single sample gave rise to the 17 T cell receptor beta chains below, sequenced in a study of read filtering for tumor transcriptome and immune sequencing (dated by TCRdb to the early 2020s). Sequenced on an Illumina HiSeq 4000. The Immunoverse kit was used to build TCR libraries from 400 ng RNA, with molecular barcoded adaptors covering alpha/delta and beta/gamma chains. Clones were called with MiXCR by TCRdb after fastp trimmed the public reads at Q25, and only in-frame beta chains were retained. Identical CDR3 protein sequences are pooled into one entry, listed with their most common genes and DNA. For this sample there are approximately 140,000 distinct CDR3 sequences; 13% appear just once. The ten largest clones represent 7.5% to 10% of the sample. The sample consisted of a population of CD138-negative cells sorted from bone marrow. The intended sense of this specimen's cell subset or site label: bone marrow mononuclear cells depleted of CD138+ plasma/myeloma cells by negative magnetic selection. These receptors were obtained from a donor at least 40 years old with multiple myeloma.

This clonotype was seen ten or more times. The chain uses TRBV7-2 and TRBJ2-5, with 7 bases aligning to TRBD2. In germline, CDR1 is SGHTA, CDR2 FQGNSA. The length of the CDR3 is 13 residues. With V trimmed by 5 bases and J by 5 bases, 5 bases remained unmatched. The CDR3 nucleotides are TGTGCCAGCAGCCGCGGGAGAAAGGAGACCCAGTACTTC. This gives the protein CASSRGRKETQYF.

There are many counts of this clonotype. This chain uses TRBV13 with TRBJ1-1; weak D call: TRBD1 (6 bases). CDR1 PRHDT and CDR2 FYEKMQ come from the germline V gene (reference sequence). CDR3 length equals 15 residues. V lost 5 bases and J 9 bases, leaving 22 bases between the germline ends. This CDR3 reads CASSPTARRGGQAFF. The CDR3 nucleotides read TGTGCCAGCAGCCCGACCGCCAGGAGAGGGGGTCAAGCTTTCTTT.

Remarks on this clonotype: A far larger clone is just one base off, so this is likely a read error. V is TRBV11-3 and J is TRBJ2-5; D unresolved. The length of the CDR3 is 11 residues. The V gene's germline CDR1 is SGHNT and CDR2 YENEEA. The CDR3 reads CASSLEEAQYF. The DNA for the CDR3 is TGTGCCAGCAGCTTAGAAGAGGCCCAGTACTTC.

This clonotype turned up a few times. Just one base apart from a much larger clone, this may be a read error. Because the CDR3 is missing its conserved closing phenylalanine or tryptophan, this is likely a read error. This rearrangement joins TRBV12-3 or TRBV12-4 to TRBJ1-2, with 7 bases matching TRBD1. V shed 6 bases, J shed 0 bases, and the junction held 7 bases outside the gene matches. This CDR3 spans 15 amino acids. CDR3 loop: CASRDRGGANYGYTL. The CDR3 DNA sequence: TGTGCCAGCAGGGATCGAGGGGGCGCTAACTATGGCTACACCCTC.

This clonotype was counted at least ten times. The chain's CDR3 is CASSLQVGETQYF. The CDR3 bases are TGTGCCAGCAGTTTACAGGTTGGAGAGACCCAGTACTTC. The chain couples TRBV12-3 or TRBV12-4 to TRBJ2-5; no clear D. The CDR3 is 13 amino acids. Trimming took off 2 bases at V and 4 bases at J, with 8 bases between the two ends.

This clonotype is a singleton in its sample. Given a much more abundant clone one base away, this may be a read error. J is TRBJ2-3 and V is TRBV6-6; TRBD1 matches at 7 bases. V lost 8 bases to trimming and J lost 4 bases; unmatched junction nucleotides: 9. CDR1 is MNHNY and CDR2 is SVGAGI in the germline V gene (reference sequence). The CDR3 covers 14 residues. The CDR3 sequence: CASHKGRGSDTQYF. The DNA of the CDR3 is TGTGCCAGCCATAAAGGCAGGGGGTCAGATACGCAGTATTTT.

This clonotype has only a few counts. A much larger clone lies one base from this, so it may be a read error. The V gene is TRBV12-3 or TRBV12-4, the J gene TRBJ2-1; 9 bases align to TRBD2. Losses at the gene ends were 7 bases for V and 10 bases for J; bases not matched to a gene: 8. The CDR3 runs 13 residues. The CDR3 nucleotides read TGTGCCAGCAACGTAGCGGGAGTCGGGGAGCAGTTCTTC. Translated, it gives CASNVAGVGEQFF.

This clonotype showed up many times. The V call is TRBV2, the J call TRBJ2-2, with unresolved D. CDR1 and CDR2 (germline): SNHLY, FYNNEI. Between the trimmed V and J ends, which lost 3 bases and 2 bases, there was a span of 10 bases. The CDR3 sequence is 15 residues long. CDR3 in DNA: TGTGCCAGCAGTGAGCAAACAGATAACACCGGGGAGCTGTTTTTT. It is translated as CASSEQTDNTGELFF.

This clonotype was seen many times. V gene TRBV19 combines with J gene TRBJ1-6; no firm D call. This CDR3 has 14 amino acids. Germline loops: CDR1 LNHDA, CDR2 SQIVND (reference sequence). Deletions cut 2 bases from V and 8 bases from J, with 10 bases between. The CDR3 DNA sequence: TGTGCCAGTAGTATAAGGAGTGTCGATTCACCCCTCCACTTT. Translating gives CASSIRSVDSPLHF.

This clonotype came up many times. The V call is TRBV7-6, the J call TRBJ2-5, with TRBD2 matching 14 bases. The CDR3 covers 15 residues. The V segment lost 8 bases and the J segment 5 bases; nucleotides outside the gene matches: 7. Germline V gene sequence: CDR1 SGHVS, CDR2 FNYEAQ. CDR3: CASSTRLAGGETQYF. The CDR3 DNA reads TGTGCCAGCTCAACCCGACTAGCGGGGGGGGAGACCCAGTACTTC. The full variable domain, with the rest looked up from reference TRBV7-6 and TRBJ2-5, is GAGVSQSPRYKVTKRGQDVALRCDPISGHVSLYWYRQALGQGPEFLTYFNYEAQQDKSGLPNDRFSAERPEGSISTLTIQRTEQRDSAMYRCASSTRLAGGETQYFGPGTRLLVL.

This clonotype was counted many times. The chain has TRBV7-8 and TRBJ2-7; TRBD2 matches at 10 bases. The CDR3 is 18 residues long. Germline V gives CDR1 SGHVS, CDR2 FQNEAQ. The ends lost 2 bases at V and 0 bases at J; junction bases unmatched: 10. Here the CDR3 DNA reads TGTGCCAGCAGCTTAACGCGACTAGCGGGCCATAGCTCCTACGAGCAGTACTTC. It yields the protein CASSLTRLAGHSSYEQYF.

This clonotype appeared many times. The chain uses TRBV2 and TRBJ2-3; tentatively, D is TRBD2 (5 bases). V lost 10 bases and J 2 bases, leaving 16 bases between the germline ends. CDR3 length equals 14 residues. Germline CDR1 is SNHLY and CDR2 is FYNNEI. In nucleotides, the CDR3 is TGTGCCACCGACCCGGGATACTTCACAGATACGCAGTATTTT. Amino acids: CATDPGYFTDTQYF.

This clonotype was seen repeatedly, ten times or more. V and J are TRBV19 and TRBJ2-1; D may be TRBD2 (5 bases). In germline, CDR1 is LNHDA, CDR2 SQIVND (reference sequence). This CDR3 has 14 amino acids. The V gene lost 4 bases and the J gene lost 8 bases, with 15 bases spanning the gap. CDR3 loop: CASSTRGPFDEQFF. CDR3 DNA: TGTGCCAGTAGTACCCGAGGGCCTTTTGATGAGCAGTTCTTC.

This clonotype came up a few times. The gene calls are TRBV13 and TRBJ2-7; D ambiguous. V was trimmed by 2 bases and J by 6 bases, leaving 17 bases between them. The CDR3 has 15 residues. CDR1 is PRHDT, CDR2 FYEKMQ, per germline (reference sequence). The CDR3 DNA sequence: TGTGCCAGCAGCTTAAGAGCCTCCAACCCGCTCGAGCAGTACTTC. It translates to CASSLRASNPLEQYF.

This clonotype appeared many times. This sequence joins TRBV18 and TRBJ1-1; D call uncertain. The germline V gene encodes CDR1 KGHSH and CDR2 LQKENI. Deletions cut 1 base from V and 0 bases from J, with 6 bases between. The CDR3 sequence is 14 residues long. DNA of the CDR3: TGTGCCAGCTCACCACAGGGCTTGAACACTGAAGCTTTCTTT. Its protein product is CASSPQGLNTEAFF.

A remark on this clonotype: A clone one base away is much larger, so this may be a read error. The V and J genes are TRBV7-2 and TRBJ2-1; D perhaps matches TRBD2 (5 bases). Germline CDR1 is SGHTA and CDR2 is FQGNSA. V was clipped by 5 bases and J by 6 bases, with 11 bases between them. The CDR3 runs 13 residues. The CDR3 loop reads CASSPERPNEQFF. CDR3 bases: TGTGCCAGCAGCCCCGAGCGGCCCAATGAGCAGTTCTTC.

Turning to this clonotype: A much larger clone lies a single base off, so this may be a read error. The gene calls are TRBV11-1 and TRBJ2-7, with a tentative D call TRBD2 (5 bases). Looked up from germline, CDR1 is SGHAT and CDR2 is FQDESV (reference sequence). The CDR3 totals 14 residues. The CDR3 protein is CAISLDSPLVEQYF. The DNA of the CDR3 is TGTGCCATCAGCTTGGACTCGCCCCTTGTAGAGCAGTACTTC. The whole variable domain, filled in from reference TRBV11-1 and TRBJ2-7, reads EAEVAQSPRYKITEKSQAVAFWCDPISGHATLYWYRQILGQGPELLVQFQDESVVDDSQLPKDRFSAERLKGVDSTLKIQPAELGDSAMYLCAISLDSPLVEQYFGPGTRLTVT.